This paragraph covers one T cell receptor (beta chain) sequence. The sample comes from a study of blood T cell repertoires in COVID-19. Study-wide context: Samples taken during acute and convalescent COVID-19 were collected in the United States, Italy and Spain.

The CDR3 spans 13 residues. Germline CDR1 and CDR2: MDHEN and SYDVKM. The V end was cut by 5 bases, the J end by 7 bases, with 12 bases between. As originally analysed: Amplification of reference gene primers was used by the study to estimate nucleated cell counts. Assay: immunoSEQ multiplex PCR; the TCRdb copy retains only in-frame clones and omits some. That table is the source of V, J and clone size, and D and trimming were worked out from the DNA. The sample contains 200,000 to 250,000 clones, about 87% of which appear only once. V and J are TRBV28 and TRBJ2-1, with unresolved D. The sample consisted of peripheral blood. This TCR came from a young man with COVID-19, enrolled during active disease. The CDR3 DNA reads TGTGCCAGCAGTCCGACAACACCGAATGAGCAGTTCTTC. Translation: CASSPTTPNEQFF.